This TCR beta chain was profiled in a study of blood T cell repertoires in COVID-19. This clone came up a few times. CDR1 LGHNA and CDR2 YSLEER come from the germline V gene. The CDR3 loop spans 17 amino acids. The germline V and J ends were trimmed by 1 base and 7 bases, with 17 bases remaining between them. Profiled with immunoSEQ multiplex PCR; TCRdb holds only in-frame clones, not every one. The sample records hundreds of thousands of clones, 84% being singletons. The sequence came from an elderly woman with active or convalescent COVID-19. The rearrangement joins TRBV4-3 to TRBJ1-6, with D possibly TRBD1 on 5 matching bases. The sequenced sample consisted of peripheral blood. CDR3: CASSQASDRIGNSPLHF. The CDR3 nucleotides are TGCGCCAGCAGCCAAGCTTCCGACAGAATCGGGAATTCACCCCTCCACTTT.